This T cell receptor beta chain was found in a study of CD8+CD57+ T cells in acquired aplastic anemia. Patients chosen for sequencing had shown CD8+CD57+ cell expansion by flow cytometry. Genomic DNA served as template for TCR beta VDJ and CDR3 profiling. MiXCR, applied by TCRdb to the reads, yields one record per CDR3 protein. The sample records 310,000 or so distinct CDR3 sequences, 45% to 65% being singletons. The source of this sequence is a human donor with aplastic anemia. The sequencing sample was made of sorted CD4+, CD8+, or CD8+CD57+ T cells (not recorded which) from PBMCs.

CDR3 nucleotide sequence: TGCAGCGTTGAGTCACAGGGGTTTGGCTACACCTTC. Protein sequence: CSVESQGFGYTF. This chain connects TRBV29-1 to TRBJ1-2, with 7 bases that match TRBD1. CDR3 length: 12 amino acids. The V gene's germline CDR1 is SQVTM and CDR2 ANQGSEA. After removal of 3 bases from V and 7 bases from J, the junction contained 5 bases not matched to a gene. The whole variable domain, remainder taken from reference TRBV29-1 and TRBJ1-2, is SAVISQKPSRDICQRGTSLTIQCQVDSQVTMMFWYRQQPGQSLTLIATANQGSEATYESGFVIDKFPISRPNLTFSTLTVSNMSPEDSSIYLCSVESQGFGYTFGSGTRLTVV.